The present T cell receptor (beta chain) was sequenced within a study of neurological immune-mediated disorders. This clonotype was recorded many times. It was by 5'RACE with 10-nucleotide random UMIs that the cDNA was made. TCRdb passed the 5' RACE reads through MiXCR, listing each CDR3 protein once. The sample holds 66,000 or so distinct CDR3 sequences, 3.4% seen once. Sequenced: PBMCs. The receptor's source is a man aged 40-49 years with multiple sclerosis.

The CDR3 DNA sequence: TGCAGTGCTAGAGATGATACTAGCGGGGGGGCCGCCACAGATACGCAGTATTTT. It codes for CSARDDTSGGAATDTQYF. The chain has TRBV20-1 and TRBJ2-3; 13 bases map to TRBD2. Germline assignment: CDR1 DFQATT and CDR2 SNEGSKA (reference sequence). The CDR3 is made up of 18 amino acids. J gave up 2 bases and V 0 bases, and 8 bases lay outside the gene matches.